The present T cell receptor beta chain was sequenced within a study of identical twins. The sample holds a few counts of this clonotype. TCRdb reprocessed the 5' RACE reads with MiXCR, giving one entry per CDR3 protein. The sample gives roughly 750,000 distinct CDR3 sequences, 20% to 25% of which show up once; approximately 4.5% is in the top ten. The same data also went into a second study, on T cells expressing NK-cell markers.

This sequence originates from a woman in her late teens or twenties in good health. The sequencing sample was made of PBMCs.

Written as DNA, the CDR3 is TGCGCCAGCAGCTTGGGGCAGTTGAGCTATGGCTACACCTTC. The encoded protein is CASSLGQLSYGYTF. The chain combines TRBV5-1 with TRBJ1-2; no definite D call. The V and J ends lost 0 bases and 4 bases respectively, with 10 bases between them. The CDR3 covers 14 residues. CDR1 is SGHRS and CDR2 is YFSETQ in the germline V gene.